This TCR beta chain originates from a study of blood T cell repertoires in COVID-19. Methods used by the authors: Amplification from reference gene primers served as the basis for estimated nucleated cell counts. Repertoires were generated with immunoSEQ multiplex PCR, while TCRdb's copy carries only in-frame clones and drops some. That table furnishes V, J and clone size, whereas the DNA furnished D and trimming. This sample has 280,000 or so clones, with 75% to 90% found just once. Self-reported history from a screening survey and questionnaire set each donor's cohort. Symptom resolution, clearance, or two negative PCRs marked donors in Cohort 3 as recovered. In germline, CDR1 is MGHDK, CDR2 SYGVNS. The CDR3 extends over 15 amino acids. Deletions cut 2 bases from V and 6 bases from J, with 16 bases between.

Sequencing was done on a sample of PBMCs or T cells enriched from blood (not recorded which). This chain links TRBV25-1 with TRBJ1-2; TRBD1 might be the D (5 bases). The sequence derives from a woman aged 50 to 60 who had recovered from COVID-19. CDR3 in amino acids: CASSEIGALGNGYTF. In DNA, the CDR3 is TGTGCCAGCAGTGAAATTGGGGCGCTGGGGAATGGCTACACCTTC.